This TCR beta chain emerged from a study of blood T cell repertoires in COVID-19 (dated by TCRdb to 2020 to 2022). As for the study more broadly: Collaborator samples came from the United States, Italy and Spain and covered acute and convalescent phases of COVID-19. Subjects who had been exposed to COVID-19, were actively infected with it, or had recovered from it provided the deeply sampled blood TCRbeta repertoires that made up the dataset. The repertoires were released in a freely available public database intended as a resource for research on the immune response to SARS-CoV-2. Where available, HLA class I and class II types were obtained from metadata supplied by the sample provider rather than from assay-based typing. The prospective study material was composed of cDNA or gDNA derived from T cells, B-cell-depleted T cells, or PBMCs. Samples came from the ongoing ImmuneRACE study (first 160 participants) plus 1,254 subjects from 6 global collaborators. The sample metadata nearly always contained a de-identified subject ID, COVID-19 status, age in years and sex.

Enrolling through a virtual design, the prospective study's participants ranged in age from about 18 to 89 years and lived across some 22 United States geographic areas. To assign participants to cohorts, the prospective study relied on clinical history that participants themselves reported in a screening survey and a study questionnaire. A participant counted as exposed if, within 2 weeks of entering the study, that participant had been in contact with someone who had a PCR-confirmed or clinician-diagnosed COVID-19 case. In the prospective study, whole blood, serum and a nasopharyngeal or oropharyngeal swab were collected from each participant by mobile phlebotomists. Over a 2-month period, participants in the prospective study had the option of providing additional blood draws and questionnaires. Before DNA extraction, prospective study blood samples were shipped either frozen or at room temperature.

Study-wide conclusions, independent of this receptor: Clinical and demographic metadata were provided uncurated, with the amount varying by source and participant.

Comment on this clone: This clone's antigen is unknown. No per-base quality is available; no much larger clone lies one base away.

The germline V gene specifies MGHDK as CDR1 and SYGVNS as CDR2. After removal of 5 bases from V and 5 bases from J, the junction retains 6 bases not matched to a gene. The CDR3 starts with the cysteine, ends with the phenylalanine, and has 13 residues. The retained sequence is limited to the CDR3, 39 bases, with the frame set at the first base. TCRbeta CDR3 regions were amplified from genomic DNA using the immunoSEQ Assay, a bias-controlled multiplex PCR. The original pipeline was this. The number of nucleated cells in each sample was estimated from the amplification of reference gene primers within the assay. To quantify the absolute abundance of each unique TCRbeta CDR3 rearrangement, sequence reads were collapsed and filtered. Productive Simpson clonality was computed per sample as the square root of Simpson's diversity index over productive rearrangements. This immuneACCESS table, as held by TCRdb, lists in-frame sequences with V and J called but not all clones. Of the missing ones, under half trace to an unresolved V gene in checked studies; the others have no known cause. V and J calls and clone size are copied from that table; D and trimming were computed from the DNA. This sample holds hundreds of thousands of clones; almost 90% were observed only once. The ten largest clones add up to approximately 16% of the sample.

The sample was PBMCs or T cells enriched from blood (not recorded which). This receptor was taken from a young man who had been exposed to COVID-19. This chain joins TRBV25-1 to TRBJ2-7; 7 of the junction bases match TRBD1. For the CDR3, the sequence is CASSSGGFDEQYF. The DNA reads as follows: TGTGCCAGCAGTTCAGGGGGTTTCGACGAGCAGTACTTC.